This T cell receptor beta chain was sequenced during a study of T cell responses to AZD1222 COVID-19 vaccine. Study overall: Pooling was applied to second doses at about 4 or about 12 weeks. Findings and limits, study-wide: Across the whole spike, CD4 TCRs peaked at regions 160-218 and 743-854. Repertoires were sampled only after the peak T cell response.

Details on this clone: Its antigen is not known.

TCRdb's copy holds only in-frame clones and misses some; the assay was immunoSEQ multiplex PCR. Altogether more than 250,000 clones are present, approximately 93% being singletons, with the ten largest covering roughly 0.51%. Sequenced material: peripheral blood, taken on day 0 of AZD1222 vaccination. This sequence originates from an adult in good health.

This CDR3 is CASSQYRADSPLHF. In DNA, the CDR3 is TGTGCCAGCAGCCAGTACAGGGCCGATTCACCCCTCCACTTT. V usage is TRBV5-4 and J usage is TRBJ1-6, with D possibly TRBD1 on 6 matching bases. CDR1 and CDR2 (germline): SGHNT, YYREEE (reference sequence). CDR3 length equals 14 residues. V was pared by 4 bases and J by 8 bases, with 13 bases between.